This T cell receptor (beta chain) was observed in a study of blood T cell repertoires in COVID-19. Method: immunoSEQ multiplex PCR; TCRdb's copy keeps in-frame clones and lacks some. The data contain 100,000 to 150,000 clones, around 90% of them singletons. The CDR3 spans 12 residues. CDR1 MDHEN and CDR2 SYDVKM come from the germline V gene. Trimming took off 2 bases at V and 7 bases at J, with 9 bases between the two ends. The chain couples TRBV28 to TRBJ2-7; D is uncertain. Sequenced sample: peripheral blood. This clonotype was sampled from a human donor in a cohort sampled during active COVID-19. The CDR3, as DNA: TGTGCCAGCAGTTTAGCCGACGGGGAGCAGTACTTC. Protein product: CASSLADGEQYF.